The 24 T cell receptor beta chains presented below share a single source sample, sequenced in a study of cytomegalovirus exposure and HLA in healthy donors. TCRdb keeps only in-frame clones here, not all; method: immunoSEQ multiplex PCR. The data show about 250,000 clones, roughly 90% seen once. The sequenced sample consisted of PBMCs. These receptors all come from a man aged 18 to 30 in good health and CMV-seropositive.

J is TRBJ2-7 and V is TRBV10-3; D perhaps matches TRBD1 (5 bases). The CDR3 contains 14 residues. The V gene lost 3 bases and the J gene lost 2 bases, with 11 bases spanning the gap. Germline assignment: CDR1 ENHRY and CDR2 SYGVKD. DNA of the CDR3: TGTGCCATCAGTGACTCAGGGAACGCCTACGAGCAGTACTTC. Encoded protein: CAISDSGNAYEQYF.

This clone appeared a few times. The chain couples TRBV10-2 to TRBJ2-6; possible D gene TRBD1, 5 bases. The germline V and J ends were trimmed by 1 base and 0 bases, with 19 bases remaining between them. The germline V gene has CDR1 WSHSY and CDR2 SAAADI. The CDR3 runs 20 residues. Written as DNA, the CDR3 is TGCGCCAGCAGTGAGTGGGCAGGGCTTCCCCTTGACTCTGGGGCCAACGTCCTGACTTTC. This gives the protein CASSEWAGLPLDSGANVLTF.

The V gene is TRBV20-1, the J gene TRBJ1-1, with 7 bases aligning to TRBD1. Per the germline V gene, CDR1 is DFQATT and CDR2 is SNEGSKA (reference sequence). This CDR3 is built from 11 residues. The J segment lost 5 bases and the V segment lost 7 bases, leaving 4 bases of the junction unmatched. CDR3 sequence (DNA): TGCAGTGTAACAGGGGAAACTGAAGCTTTCTTT. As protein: CSVTGETEAFF.

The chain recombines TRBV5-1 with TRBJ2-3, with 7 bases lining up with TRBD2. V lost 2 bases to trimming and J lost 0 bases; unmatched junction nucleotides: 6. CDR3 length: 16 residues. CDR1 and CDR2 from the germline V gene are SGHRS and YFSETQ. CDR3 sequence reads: CASSLRSSGSTDTQYF. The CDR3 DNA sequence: TGCGCCAGCAGCTTAAGGTCTAGCGGTAGCACAGATACGCAGTATTTT.

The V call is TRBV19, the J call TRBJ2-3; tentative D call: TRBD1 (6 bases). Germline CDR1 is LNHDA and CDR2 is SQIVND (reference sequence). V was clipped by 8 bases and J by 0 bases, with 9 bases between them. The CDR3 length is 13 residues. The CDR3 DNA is TGTGCCAGTGAGGACAGAAGCACAGATACGCAGTATTTT. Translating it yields CASEDRSTDTQYF.

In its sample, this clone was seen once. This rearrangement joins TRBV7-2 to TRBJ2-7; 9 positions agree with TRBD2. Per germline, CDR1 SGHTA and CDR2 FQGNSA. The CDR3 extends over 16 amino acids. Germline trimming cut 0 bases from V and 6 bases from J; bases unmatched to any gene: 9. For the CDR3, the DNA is TGTGCCAGCAGCTTAGCGAGTTTGACTAGCGGCACCGAGCAGTACTTC. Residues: CASSLASLTSGTEQYF.

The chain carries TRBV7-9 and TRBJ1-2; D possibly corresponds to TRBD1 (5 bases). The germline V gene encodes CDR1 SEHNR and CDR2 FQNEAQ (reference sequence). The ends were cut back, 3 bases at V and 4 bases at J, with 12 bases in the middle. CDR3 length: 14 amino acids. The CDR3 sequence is CASSFPGHFYGYTF. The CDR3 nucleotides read TGTGCCAGCAGCTTCCCAGGACATTTCTATGGCTACACCTTC.

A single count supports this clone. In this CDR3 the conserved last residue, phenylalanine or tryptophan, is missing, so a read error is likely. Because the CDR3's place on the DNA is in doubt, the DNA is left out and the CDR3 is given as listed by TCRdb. CDR3 protein: CASSPLGGFPAGNL. This chain connects TRBV6-4 to TRBJ2-3; no check of the table's D call, TRBD2, against the DNA was made. Germline V lookup: CDR1 MRHNA, CDR2 SNTAGT. The CDR3 totals 14 residues, both ends included.

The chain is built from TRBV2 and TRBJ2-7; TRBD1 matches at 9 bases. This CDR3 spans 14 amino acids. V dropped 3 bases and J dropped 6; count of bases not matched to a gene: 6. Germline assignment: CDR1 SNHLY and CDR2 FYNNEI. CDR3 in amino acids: CASSDRDRVSEQYF. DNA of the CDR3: TGTGCCAGCAGTGATAGGGACAGGGTAAGCGAGCAGTACTTC.

The CDR3 DNA follows: TGTGCCACTCGCGACATAGACTATGGCTACACCTTC. The encoded protein is CATRDIDYGYTF. The J gene is TRBJ1-2, the V gene TRBV28; no clear D. The CDR3 is 12 amino acids. V was clipped by 10 bases and J by 3 bases, with 12 bases between them. Looked up from germline, CDR1 is MDHEN and CDR2 is SYDVKM.

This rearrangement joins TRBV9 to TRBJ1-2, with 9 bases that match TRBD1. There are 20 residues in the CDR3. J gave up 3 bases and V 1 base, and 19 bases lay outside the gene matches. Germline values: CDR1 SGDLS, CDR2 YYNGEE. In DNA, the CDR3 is TGTGCCAGCAGCGTACATCCTGCTACAGGGGGCCCCTTTGGTGACTATGGCTACACCTTC. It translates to CASSVHPATGGPFGDYGYTF.

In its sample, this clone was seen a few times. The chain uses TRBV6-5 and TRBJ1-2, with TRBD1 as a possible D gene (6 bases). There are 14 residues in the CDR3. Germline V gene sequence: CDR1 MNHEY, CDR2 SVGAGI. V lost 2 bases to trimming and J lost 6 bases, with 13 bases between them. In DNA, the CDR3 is TGTGCCAGCAGTTACATGACAGGAGCCGATGGCTACACCTTC. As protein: CASSYMTGADGYTF.

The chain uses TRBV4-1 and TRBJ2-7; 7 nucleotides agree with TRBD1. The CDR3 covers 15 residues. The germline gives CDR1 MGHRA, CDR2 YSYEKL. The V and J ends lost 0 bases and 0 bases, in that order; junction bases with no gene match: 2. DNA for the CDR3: TGCGCCAGCAGCCAAGATTGGGACAGCTCCTACGAGCAGTACTTC. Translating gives CASSQDWDSSYEQYF.

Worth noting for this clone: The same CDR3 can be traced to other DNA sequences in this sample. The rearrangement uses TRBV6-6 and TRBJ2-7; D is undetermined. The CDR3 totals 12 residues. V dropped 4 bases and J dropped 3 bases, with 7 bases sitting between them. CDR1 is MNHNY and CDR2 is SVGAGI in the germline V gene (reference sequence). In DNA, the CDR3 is TGTGCCAGCAGTTCATCAGGCTACGAGCAGTACTTC. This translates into CASSSSGYEQYF.

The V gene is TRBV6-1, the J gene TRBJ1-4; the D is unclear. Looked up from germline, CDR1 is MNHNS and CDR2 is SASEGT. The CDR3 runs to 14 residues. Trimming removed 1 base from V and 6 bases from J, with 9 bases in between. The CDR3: CASSEVYGDEKLFF. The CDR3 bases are TGTGCCAGCAGTGAAGTATACGGGGATGAAAAACTGTTTTTT.

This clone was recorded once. DNA for the CDR3: TGCAGCGTTGAGGTTTCATCGGGCTACGAGCAGTACTTC. Protein: CSVEVSSGYEQYF. This chain uses TRBV29-1 with TRBJ2-7; D remains ambiguous. Trimming removed 3 bases from V and 3 bases from J, with 12 bases in between. The CDR3 loop spans 13 amino acids. Germline CDR1 and CDR2: SQVTM and ANQGSEA.

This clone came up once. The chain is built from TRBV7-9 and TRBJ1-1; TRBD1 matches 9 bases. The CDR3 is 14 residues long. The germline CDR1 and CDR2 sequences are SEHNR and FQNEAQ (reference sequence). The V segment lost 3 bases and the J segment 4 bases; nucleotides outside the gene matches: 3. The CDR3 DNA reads TGTGCCAGCAGCTTCGACAGGGGGGCCACTGAAGCTTTCTTT. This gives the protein CASSFDRGATEAFF. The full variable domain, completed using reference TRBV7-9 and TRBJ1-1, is DTGVSQNPRHKITKRGQNVTFRCDPISEHNRLYWYRQTLGQGPEFLTYFQNEAQLEKSRLLSDRFSAERPKGSFSTLEIQRTEQGDSAMYLCASSFDRGATEAFFGQGTRLTVV.

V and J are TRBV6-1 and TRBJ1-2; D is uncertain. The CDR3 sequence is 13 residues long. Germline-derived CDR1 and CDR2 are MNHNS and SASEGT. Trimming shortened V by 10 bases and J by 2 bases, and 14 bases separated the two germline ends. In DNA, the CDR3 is TGTGCCACCGATAGGACGGGGAACTATGGCTACACCTTC. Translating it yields CATDRTGNYGYTF.

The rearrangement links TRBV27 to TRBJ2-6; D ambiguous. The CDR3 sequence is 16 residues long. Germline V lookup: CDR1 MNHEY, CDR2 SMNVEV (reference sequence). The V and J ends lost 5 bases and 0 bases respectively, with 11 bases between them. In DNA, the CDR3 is TGTGCCAGCAGTCCACTTAATCCCTCTGGGGCCAACGTCCTGACTTTC. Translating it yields CASSPLNPSGANVLTF.

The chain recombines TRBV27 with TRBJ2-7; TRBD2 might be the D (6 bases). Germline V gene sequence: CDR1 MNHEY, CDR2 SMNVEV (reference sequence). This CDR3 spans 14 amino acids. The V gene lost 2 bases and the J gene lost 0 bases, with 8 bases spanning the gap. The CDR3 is CASSLIGSSYEQYF. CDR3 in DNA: TGTGCCAGCAGTTTAATCGGGAGCTCCTACGAGCAGTACTTC.

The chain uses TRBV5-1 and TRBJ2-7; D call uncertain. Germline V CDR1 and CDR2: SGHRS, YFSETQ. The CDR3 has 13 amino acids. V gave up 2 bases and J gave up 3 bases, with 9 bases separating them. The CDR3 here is CASSFGRNYEQYF. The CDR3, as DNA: TGCGCCAGCAGCTTCGGCCGGAACTACGAGCAGTACTTC.

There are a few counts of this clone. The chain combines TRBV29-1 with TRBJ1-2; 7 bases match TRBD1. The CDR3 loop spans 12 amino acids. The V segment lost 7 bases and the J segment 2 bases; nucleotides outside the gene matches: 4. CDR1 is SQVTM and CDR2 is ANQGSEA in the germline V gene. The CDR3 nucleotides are TGCAGCGGTGGGACAGACAACTATGGCTACACCTTC. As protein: CSGGTDNYGYTF. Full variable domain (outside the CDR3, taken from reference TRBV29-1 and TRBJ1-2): SAVISQKPSRDICQRGTSLTIQCQVDSQVTMMFWYRQQPGQSLTLIATANQGSEATYESGFVIDKFPISRPNLTFSTLTVSNMSPEDSSIYLCSGGTDNYGYTFGSGTRLTVV.

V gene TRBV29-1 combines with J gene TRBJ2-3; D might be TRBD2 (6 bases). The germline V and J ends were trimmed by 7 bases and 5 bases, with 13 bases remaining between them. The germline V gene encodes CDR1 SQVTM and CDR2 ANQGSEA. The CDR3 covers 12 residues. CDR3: CSAPGARDTQYF. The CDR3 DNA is TGCAGCGCGCCGGGAGCGAGAGATACGCAGTATTTT.

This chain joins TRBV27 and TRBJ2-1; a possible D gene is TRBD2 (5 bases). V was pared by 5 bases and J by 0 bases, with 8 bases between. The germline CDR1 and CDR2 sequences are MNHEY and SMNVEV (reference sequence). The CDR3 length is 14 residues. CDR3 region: CASSAGYSYNEQFF. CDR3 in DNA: TGTGCCAGCAGTGCGGGTTACTCCTACAATGAGCAGTTCTTC.